The TCR beta chain under discussion was sequenced for a study of T cell changes during pregnancy in multiple sclerosis. CDR1 and CDR2 from the germline V gene are MDHEN and SYDVKM. J lost 4 bases, V lost 2 bases, and 6 bases had no gene match. The CDR3 runs to 15 residues. Profiling relied on immunoSEQ multiplex PCR, and the TCRdb table lists in-frame clones only, not all of them. Here the sample spans around 120,000 clones, about nine tenths being singletons. The gene calls are TRBV28 and TRBJ2-7, with TRBD2 matching 9 bases. The source is a female donor with multiple sclerosis, enrolled in a pregnancy study. The sequencing used peripheral blood, collected after pregnancy. As DNA, the CDR3 is TGTGCCAGCAGTTTAAGGCGGGGGGGCAGATACGAGCAGTACTTC. Translation gives CASSLRRGGRYEQYF.